This T cell receptor beta chain was captured by sequencing in a study of identifying expanded T cells in peripheral blood. Turning to this clone: Its antigen is unidentified.

The data were produced by immunoSEQ multiplex PCR, yet TCRdb's version contains in-frame clones alone and is incomplete. The sample carries some 90,000 clones, around 90% recorded once. CDR3 length: 15 amino acids. Whole-study findings and limits: Clone count variance between approximately 2-week samples rose with total template count. Technical replicates showed around 1.1 changed clones; two weeks roughly 16; four weeks 19.

The chain is built from TRBV21-1 and TRBJ2-7; the D call TRBD1 from the table was never checked on the DNA. TRBV21-1 is shown as a pseudogene. This receptor was obtained from a person between 18 and 75 years old in good health. The sequenced material came from blood. CDR3 DNA: TGTGCCAGCAGGGGACCGGGACAGGGGGCGGGTGAGCAGTACTTC. Translating it yields CASRGPGQGAGEQYF.